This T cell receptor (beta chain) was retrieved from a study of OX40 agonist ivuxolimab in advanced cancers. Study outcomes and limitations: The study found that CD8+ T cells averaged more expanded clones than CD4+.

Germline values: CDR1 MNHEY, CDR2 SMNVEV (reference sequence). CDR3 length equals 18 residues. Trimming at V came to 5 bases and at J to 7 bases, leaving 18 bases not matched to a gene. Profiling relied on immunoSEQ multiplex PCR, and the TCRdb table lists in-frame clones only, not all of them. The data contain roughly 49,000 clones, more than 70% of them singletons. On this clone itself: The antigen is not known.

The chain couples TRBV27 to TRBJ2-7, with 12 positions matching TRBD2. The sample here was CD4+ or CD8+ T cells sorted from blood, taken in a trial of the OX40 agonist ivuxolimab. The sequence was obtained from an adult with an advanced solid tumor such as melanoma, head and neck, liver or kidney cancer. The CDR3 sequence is CASSPLVGLAGGGSEQYF. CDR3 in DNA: TGTGCCAGCAGTCCCCTGGTGGGGCTAGCGGGAGGGGGTAGTGAGCAGTACTTC.